The T cell receptor (beta chain) described here comes from a study of blood T cells in healthy people across ages. General study findings and limits: Across the age range, TCR beta diversity per million T cells fell in a roughly linear way. Using unsorted PBMCs precluded a conclusive naive versus antigen-experienced comparison.

About this clonotype: Its target is unknown.

The CDR3 length is 15 residues. Germline CDR1 KGHDR, CDR2 SFDVKD. V shed 4 bases, J shed 5 bases, and the junction held 5 bases outside the gene matches. At least 6 million PBMCs were isolated per sample. Samples each had at least 6 micrograms of total RNA extracted. Then a second PCR, running about 6 to 12 cycles, was carried out with a sample-barcoded 5' primer and a J-beta primer mix. Via MiXCR, TCRdb re-called the 5' RACE reads, giving one row per CDR3 protein. The data hold around 320,000 distinct CDR3 sequences, with 25% to 30% observed a single time. The sequenced material came from blood. The sequence was obtained from a woman in her seventies in good health. This chain links TRBV24-1 with TRBJ1-3; 9 nucleotides match TRBD1. The CDR3 loop reads CATSDLGQGRNTIYF. CDR3 in DNA: TGTGCCACCAGTGACCTGGGACAGGGTCGAAACACCATATATTTT.